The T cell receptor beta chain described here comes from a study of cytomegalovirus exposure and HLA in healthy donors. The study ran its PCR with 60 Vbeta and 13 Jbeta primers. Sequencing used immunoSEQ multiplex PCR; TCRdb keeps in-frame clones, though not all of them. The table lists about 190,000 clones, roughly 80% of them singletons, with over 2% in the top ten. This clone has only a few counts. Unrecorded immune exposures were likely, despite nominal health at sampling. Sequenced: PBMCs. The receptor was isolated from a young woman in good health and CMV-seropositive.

Written as DNA, the CDR3 is TGTGCCTGGAGCCGATGGGGGGTATCCTCCTACAATGAGCAGTTCTTC. Residues: CAWSRWGVSSYNEQFF. The chain links TRBV30 to TRBJ2-1, with D perhaps matching TRBD2 (6 bases). Trimming pared 3 bases from V and 0 bases from J, leaving 15 bases between. This CDR3 is 16 amino acids long. Germline CDR1 reads GTSNPN; CDR2 reads SVGIG (reference sequence). The full variable domain, in which reference TRBV30 and TRBJ2-1 provide the parts outside the CDR3, is SQTIHQWPATLVQPVGSPLSLECTVEGTSNPNLYWYRQAAGRGLQLLFYSVGIGQISSEVPQNLSASRPQDRQFILSSKKLLLSDSGFYLCAWSRWGVSSYNEQFFGPGTRLTVL.